The source of this T cell receptor (beta chain) is a study of T cells in Graves' hyperthyroidism and ophthalmopathy. Amplification of TCR beta CDR3 regions was performed using RNA transcripts as template. HTBI primers were employed in a first-round RT-PCR of the TCR CDR3. TCRdb passed the multiplex PCR reads through MiXCR, listing each CDR3 protein once. Counted here are about 130,000 distinct CDR3 sequences, more than 20% occurring once; the ten biggest clones make up 60% to 70%. In its sample, this clonotype was seen a few times. Germline-derived CDR1 and CDR2 are SGHRS and YFSETQ. The length of the CDR3 is 14 residues. V shed 0 bases and J shed 7 bases, with 13 bases lying between them. The study left out patients who had uncontrolled infection, other autoimmune disease, pregnancy or lactation.

Sequencing was carried out using blood. The rearrangement links TRBV5-1 to TRBJ1-2, with D possibly TRBD1 on 5 matching bases. The TCR was taken from a woman aged 45-65 years with Graves' hyperthyroidism that later progressed to Graves' ophthalmopathy. The CDR3 DNA sequence: TGCGCCAGCAGCTTGGAGGTATGGGACGGTGGCTACACCTTC. It translates to CASSLEVWDGGYTF. Full variable domain (remainder filled in from reference TRBV5-1 and TRBJ1-2): KAGVTQTPRYLIKTRGQQVTLSCSPISGHRSVSWYQQTPGQGLQFLFEYFSETQRNKGNFPGRFSGRQFSNSRSEMNVSTLELGDSALYLCASSLEVWDGGYTFGSGTRLTVV.